The T cell receptor beta chain under discussion was sequenced for a study of Ad26.COV2.S vaccination and SARS-CoV-2 variants. Turning to the study itself: Donor had been placed in the Ad26.COV2.S arm of the COV1001 trial.

V was cut by 9 bases and J by 4 bases, with 10 bases left in between. Per germline, CDR1 LGHNT and CDR2 FRNRAP. The CDR3 loop spans 13 amino acids. Specified treatment: around 19 received Ad26.COV2.S at low or high dose, single or two shots; a few received placebo; per-sample allocation not given. Vaccine and placebo recipients were sampled on day 63 after the first injection. Ad26 vector vaccine expressed Wuhan-strain SARS-CoV-2 spike. For this clone: Its antigen is unknown.

Data came from immunoSEQ multiplex PCR; TCRdb stores just in-frame clones and leaves some out. Of around 300,000 clones listed, about 87% are singletons. Study-wide results and limits: After vaccination, substantial breadth of spike-specific CD8+ and CD4+ responses was reported.

This TCR was recovered from a person aged 18-65 years who received the Ad26.COV2.S COVID-19 vaccine or a placebo. The sample here was peripheral blood, taken in a trial of Ad26.COV2.S vaccine versus placebo. The V call is TRBV12-5, the J call TRBJ1-6, with D possibly matching TRBD1 (5 bases). CDR3 nucleotide sequence: TGTGCTAGCGAGCAGGGATATAATTCACCCCTCCACTTT. As protein: CASEQGYNSPLHF.